This T cell receptor (beta chain) emerged from a study of blood T cell repertoires in COVID-19. Data came from immunoSEQ multiplex PCR; TCRdb stores just in-frame clones and leaves some out. The sample lists 200,000 to 250,000 clones, around 87% occurring once. V shed 3 bases and J shed 8 bases, with 14 bases lying between them. Per germline, CDR1 SGHNT and CDR2 YYREEE (reference sequence). CDR3 size: 13 residues. This sequence joins TRBV5-4 and TRBJ1-1; tentatively, D is TRBD1 (5 bases). The sample consisted of peripheral blood. This TCR was sampled from a woman in her 70s with active or convalescent COVID-19. CDR3 in DNA: TGTGCCAGCAGCTCCCGGCGGGGGAGAGAAGCTTTCTTT. Protein product: CASSSRRGREAFF.